This is a list of T cell receptor beta chains from one sample in a study of blood T cell repertoires in COVID-19. Using immunoSEQ multiplex PCR, the repertoire was profiled, and TCRdb retains in-frame clones only, with some absent. The sample consists of fewer than 400,000 clones, 70% to 90% of them appearing once. The source material was PBMCs or T cells enriched from blood (not recorded which). The receptors here all came from a man aged 25 to 40 who had recovered from COVID-19. Each CDR3 is given with its conserved first and last residue. Fields, in order: J gene, CDR3 length, V gene, clone size, D gene, CDR3 DNA, CDR3 protein. D genes are given only for firm matches. Only part of the rows carry a size: once, few, many, or a class if the clone is expanded.

TRBJ2-5	14	TRBV11-2	.	.	TGTGCCAGCGGAGGGACAGCTGGCCAAGAGACCCAGTACTTC	CASGGTAGQETQYF
TRBJ2-2	15	TRBV4-1	.	.	TGCGCCAGCAGCTCCCCGGGGCGGGGCACCGGGGAGCTGTTTTTT	CASSSPGRGTGELFF
TRBJ1-3	16	TRBV7-9	.	.	TGTGCCAGCAGCCCGCGGGAGGGGTCCTCTGGAAACACCATATATTTT	CASSPREGSSGNTIYF
TRBJ1-1	18	TRBV21-1	.	.	TGTGCCAGCAGCATCCGAGGCAGGGGGCTATGTAGGAACACTGAAGCTTTCTTT	CASSIRGRGLCRNTEAFF
TRBJ2-4	14	TRBV4-3	.	.	TGCGCCAGCAGCCAAGAGGGGGGGGCCGACATTCAGTACTTC	CASSQEGGADIQYF
TRBJ2-5	14	TRBV7-3	.	.	TGTGCCAGCAGCCCAGGGGCGGTCCAAGAGACCCAGTACTTC	CASSPGAVQETQYF
TRBJ2-3	17	TRBV7-2	.	TRBD2	TGTGCCAGCAGCTTAGGGGCTAGCGGGGGTAGCACAGATACGCAGTATTTT	CASSLGASGGSTDTQYF
TRBJ2-5	16	TRBV11-3	many	TRBD1	TGTGCCAGCAGCCTAGGGTTGGACAGGGATGGAGAGACCCAGTACTTC	CASSLGLDRDGETQYF
TRBJ1-1	14	TRBV27	.	.	TGTGCCAGCAGTTACCTGGAGGGCGGGACTGAAGCTTTCTTT	CASSYLEGGTEAFF
TRBJ2-5	17	TRBV4-2	.	TRBD1	TGTGCCAGCAGCCAAGATGGTCCGACAGGGACCCAAGAGACCCAGTACTTC	CASSQDGPTGTQETQYF
TRBJ2-3	13	TRBV19	.	.	TGTGCCAGTAGGGGCCCCCTTGGGGATACGCAGTATTTT	CASRGPLGDTQYF
TRBJ2-3	18	TRBV6-2/TRBV6-3	.	TRBD2	TGTGCCAGCAGCCCAAACGCGGGGGGCCTCGGGGGATTGGATACGCAGTATTTT	CASSPNAGGLGGLDTQYF
TRBJ1-2	12	TRBV7-9	.	.	TGTGCCAGCAGCCCGATGGAGGGTGGCTACACCTTC	CASSPMEGGYTF
TRBJ1-2	16	TRBV11-2	.	.	TGTGCCAGCAGCCGCGCATCGGGGACACTGACTGATGGCTACACCTTC	CASSRASGTLTDGYTF
TRBJ1-2	13	TRBV6-5	.	.	TGTGCCAGCACCATAGACCGAGGAAGGGGCTACACCTTC	CASTIDRGRGYTF
TRBJ2-5	16	TRBV3-1/TRBV3-2	once	TRBD2	TGTGCCAGCAGCCAATCAGCGGGGGGCGGTTGGGAGACCCAGTACTTC	CASSQSAGGGWETQYF
TRBJ1-2	15	TRBV7-2	.	TRBD1	TGTGCCAGCAGCAAGACACAGGGGGCTTCCTATGGCTACACCTTC	CASSKTQGASYGYTF
TRBJ1-5	15	TRBV7-2	.	.	TGTGCCAGCAGCGCCCAAGGGAGCCTTAATCAGCCCCAGCATTTT	CASSAQGSLNQPQHF
TRBJ1-1	12	TRBV7-9	.	.	TGTGCCAGCAGCTTAGGAACAGGGATTGCTTTCTTT	CASSLGTGIAFF
TRBJ2-7	13	TRBV5-1	.	.	TGCGCCAGCAGCTTGGGAGGTGGCGGCGAGCAGTACTTC	CASSLGGGGEQYF
TRBJ2-7	18	TRBV4-1	.	TRBD2	TGCGCCAGCAGCCAAGTATCTAGCGGGGGCCCGAGCTCCTACGAGCAGTACTTC	CASSQVSSGGPSSYEQYF
TRBJ2-7	14	TRBV15	few	TRBD2	TGTGCCACCAGCAGAGATGGACTAGCCTACGAGCAGTACTTC	CATSRDGLAYEQYF
TRBJ2-3	16	TRBV7-2	.	TRBD2	TGTGCCAGCAGCATTTCTAGCGGGGGTGGCGCAGATACGCAGTATTTT	CASSISSGGGADTQYF
TRBJ1-5	16	TRBV7-8	.	.	TGTGCCAGCAGCTTAGCGGGGTTTTCAGGGAATCAGCCCCAGCATTTT	CASSLAGFSGNQPQHF
TRBJ1-1	16	TRBV5-1	.	.	TGCGCCAGCAGCTCATCGACGGACAGTTTGAACACTGAAGCTTTCTTT	CASSSSTDSLNTEAFF
TRBJ1-2	14	TRBV2	.	.	TGTGCCAGCAATTTATTTAGGCAGGGGAATGGCTACACCTTC	CASNLFRQGNGYTF
TRBJ1-2	13	TRBV9	.	.	TGTGCCAGCAGCCCTCCAGGGGTAGGCGGCTACACCTTC	CASSPPGVGGYTF
TRBJ2-5	14	TRBV29-1	.	TRBD1	TGCAGCGGAGAGGACAGGGCGATGGAAGAGACCCAGTACTTC	CSGEDRAMEETQYF
TRBJ1-5	14	TRBV7-2	.	TRBD1	TGTGCCAGCAGCTCGGACAGGGGGCGTCAGCCCCAGCATTTT	CASSSDRGRQPQHF
TRBJ1-6	19	TRBV19	.	.	TGTGCCAGTAGTATAATTTTCTTTGGGAGGGGCCCGGATAATTCACCCCTCCACTTT	CASSIIFFGRGPDNSPLHF
TRBJ1-5	17	TRBV6-1	.	.	TGTGCCAGCAGTGAGGGATCCAGGGGTTTAGGCAATCAGCCCCAGCATTTT	CASSEGSRGLGNQPQHF
TRBJ1-1	14	TRBV5-1	.	.	TGCGCCAGCAGCTTGGGGAGGGCTGAGACTGAAGCTTTCTTT	CASSLGRAETEAFF
TRBJ1-1	15	TRBV14	.	.	TGTGCCAGCAGCCAACTTGGAAACAGGCGCACTGAAGCTTTCTTT	CASSQLGNRRTEAFF
TRBJ2-1	13	TRBV10-2	.	.	TGCGCCAGCAGTGAGTCGAGGGGGGGCCACAATTTCTTC	CASSESRGGHNFF
TRBJ2-1	15	TRBV7-9	.	.	TGTGCCAGCAGCCCTTTGTCGGGGAAACGCAATGAGCAGTTCTTC	CASSPLSGKRNEQFF
TRBJ2-1	13	TRBV2	once	TRBD2	TGTGCCAGCTCATCCGGACTAGCGGGGGTACACCTCTTC	CASSSGLAGVHLF
TRBJ1-5	14	TRBV6-5	.	.	TGTGCCAGCAGTTACCGGGACAAGTATCAGCCCCAGCATTTT	CASSYRDKYQPQHF
TRBJ2-1	13	TRBV7-9	.	TRBD2	TGTGCCAGCAGCTCAATAGCGGGGGGCTTAGCGTTCTTC	CASSSIAGGLAFF
TRBJ1-1	13	TRBV5-1	.	.	TGCGCCAGCAGCCGACTTGTGAACACTGAAGCTTTCTTT	CASSRLVNTEAFF
TRBJ2-1	14	TRBV5-1	.	.	TGCGCCAGCAGCTTAGGGGGCTCCTACAATGAGCAGTTCTTC	CASSLGGSYNEQFF
TRBJ1-6	16	TRBV6-5	.	TRBD1	TGTGCCAGCAGTTCCGGACAGGGGGCGTGGAATTCACCCCTCCACTTT	CASSSGQGAWNSPLHF
TRBJ1-4	17	TRBV4-1	few	TRBD1	TGCGCCAGCAGCCATGGCAGGGGGCTAGGTACTAATGAAAAACTGTTTTTT	CASSHGRGLGTNEKLFF
TRBJ1-5	16	TRBV4-1	.	.	TGCGCCAGCAGCCAGGTAAAGGGCCCAACCGGGGAGCCCCAGCATTTT	CASSQVKGPTGEPQHF
TRBJ1-4	15	TRBV6-5	few	.	TGTGCCAGCAGCGCCACAGGATCGGCTAATGAAAAACTGTTTTTT	CASSATGSANEKLFF
TRBJ2-2	17	TRBV3-1/TRBV3-2	.	TRBD1	TGTGCCAGCAGCCAAGACCGAACAGGGGTTGGGACCGGGGAGCTGTTTTTT	CASSQDRTGVGTGELFF
TRBJ2-1	15	TRBV11-1	few	.	TGTGCCAGCAGCTTAGCATTCGGGGGGCACAATGAGCAGTTCTTC	CASSLAFGGHNEQFF
TRBJ1-1	13	TRBV7-9	.	.	TGTGCCAGCAGCTTAGAGGCAGGCACTGAAGCTTTCTTT	CASSLEAGTEAFF
TRBJ1-1	17	TRBV5-6	.	.	TGTGCCAGCAACATTAATCGGCAGGGGTCTTGGTACACTGAAGCTTTCTTT	CASNINRQGSWYTEAFF
TRBJ2-5	12	TRBV12-3/TRBV12-4	.	TRBD2	TGTGCCAGCAGCAGACTAGCTGAGACCCAGTACTTC	CASSRLAETQYF
TRBJ1-5	12	TRBV30	.	.	TGTGCCTGGAGTTCAGAAAGTCAGCCCCAGCATTTT	CAWSSESQPQHF
TRBJ2-2	16	TRBV4-1	.	TRBD1	TGCGCCAGCAGCCAAATCAGGACAGGGTACACCGGGGAGCTGTTTTTT	CASSQIRTGYTGELFF
TRBJ2-2	13	TRBV25-1	once	.	TGTGCCAGCAGTTCGTGGGGGCTGGAGGAGCTGTTTTTT	CASSSWGLEELFF
TRBJ1-1	13	TRBV10-3	.	TRBD1	TGTGCCACTACCGGGACAGGGACCACTGAAGCTTTCTTT	CATTGTGTTEAFF
TRBJ2-7	15	TRBV27	.	.	TGTGCCAGCAGTTTACGGGTCGGAGGGTCCTACGAGCAGTACTTC	CASSLRVGGSYEQYF
TRBJ2-7	17	TRBV9	.	TRBD1	TGTGCCAGCAGCCCACGTAGAGGGACGACAGGGGCCTACGAGCAGTACTTC	CASSPRRGTTGAYEQYF
TRBJ1-1	13	TRBV6-6	.	TRBD1	TGTGCCAGCATCGAACAGGGGGCCACTGAAGCTTTCTTT	CASIEQGATEAFF
TRBJ1-3	16	TRBV3-1/TRBV3-2	.	TRBD1	TGTGCCAGCAGCCAAGGCCCAGGGGGCTCTGGAAACACCATATATTTT	CASSQGPGGSGNTIYF
TRBJ2-7	18	TRBV5-1	few	TRBD1	TGCGCCAGCAGCCTGTCCCACTTTACGGGACAGAGACTCTACGAGCAGTACTTC	CASSLSHFTGQRLYEQYF
TRBJ2-3	15	TRBV5-1	.	TRBD1	TGCGCCAGCAGCTCACAGGGGGAAAGTAGAGATACGCAGTATTTT	CASSSQGESRDTQYF
TRBJ1-2	14	TRBV2	.	TRBD1	TGTGCCAGCAGCGGCCAAGGACAGGGGTATGGCTACACCTTC	CASSGQGQGYGYTF